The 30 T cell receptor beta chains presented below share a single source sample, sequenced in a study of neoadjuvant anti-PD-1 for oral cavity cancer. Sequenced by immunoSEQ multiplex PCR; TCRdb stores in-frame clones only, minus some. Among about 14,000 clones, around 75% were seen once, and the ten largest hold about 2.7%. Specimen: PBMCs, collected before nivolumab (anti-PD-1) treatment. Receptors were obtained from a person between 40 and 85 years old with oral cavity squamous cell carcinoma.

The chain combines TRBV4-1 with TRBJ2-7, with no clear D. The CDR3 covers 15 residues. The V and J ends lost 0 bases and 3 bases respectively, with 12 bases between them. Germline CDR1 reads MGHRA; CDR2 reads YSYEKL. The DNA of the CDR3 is TGCGCCAGCAGCCAAGAAGGCGGTAACCTCTACGAGCAGTACTTC. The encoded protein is CASSQEGGNLYEQYF.

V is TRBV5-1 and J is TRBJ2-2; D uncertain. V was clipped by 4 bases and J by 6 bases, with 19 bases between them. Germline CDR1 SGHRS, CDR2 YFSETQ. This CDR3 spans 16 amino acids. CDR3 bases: TGCGCCAGCAGCATCCCCCGGCCCCCGGCGGCCGGGGAGCTGTTTTTT. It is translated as CASSIPRPPAAGELFF.

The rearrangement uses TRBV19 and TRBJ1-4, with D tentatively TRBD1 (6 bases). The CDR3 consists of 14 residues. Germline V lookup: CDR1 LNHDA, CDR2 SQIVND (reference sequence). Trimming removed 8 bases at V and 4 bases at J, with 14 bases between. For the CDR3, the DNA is TGTGCCAGTCGGGGGCGCGGGGGTAATGAAAAACTGTTTTTT. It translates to CASRGRGGNEKLFF.

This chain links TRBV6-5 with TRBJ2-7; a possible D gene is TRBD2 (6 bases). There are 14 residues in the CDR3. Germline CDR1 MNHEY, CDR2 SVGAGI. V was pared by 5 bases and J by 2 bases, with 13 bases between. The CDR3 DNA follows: TGTGCCAGCAGTAACGCCGGGGGTCCCTACGAGCAGTACTTC. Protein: CASSNAGGPYEQYF.

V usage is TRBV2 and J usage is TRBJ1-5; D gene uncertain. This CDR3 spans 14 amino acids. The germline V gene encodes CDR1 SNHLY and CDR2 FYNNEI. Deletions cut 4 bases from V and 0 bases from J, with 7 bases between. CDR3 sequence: CASSGTVSNQPQHF. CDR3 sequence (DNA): TGTGCCAGCAGTGGGACTGTTAGCAATCAGCCCCAGCATTTT.

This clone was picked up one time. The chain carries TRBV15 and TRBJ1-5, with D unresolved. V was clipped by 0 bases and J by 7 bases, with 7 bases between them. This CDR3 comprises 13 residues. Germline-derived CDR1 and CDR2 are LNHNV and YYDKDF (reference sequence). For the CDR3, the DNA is TGTGCCACCAGCAGAGATCGATTCCAGCCCCAGCATTTT. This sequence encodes CATSRDRFQPQHF.

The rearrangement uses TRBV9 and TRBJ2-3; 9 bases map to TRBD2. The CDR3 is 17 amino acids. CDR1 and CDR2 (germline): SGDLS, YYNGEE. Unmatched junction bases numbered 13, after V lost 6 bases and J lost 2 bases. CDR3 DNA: TGTGCCAGCACTAAAAGGGGGCTAGCGGGGAACACAGATACGCAGTATTTT. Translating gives CASTKRGLAGNTDTQYF.

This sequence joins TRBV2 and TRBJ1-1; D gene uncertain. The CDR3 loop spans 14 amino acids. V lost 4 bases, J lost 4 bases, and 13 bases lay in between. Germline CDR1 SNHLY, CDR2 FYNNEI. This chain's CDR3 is CASSGGWGFTEAFF. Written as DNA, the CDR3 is TGTGCCAGCAGTGGAGGGTGGGGTTTCACTGAAGCTTTCTTT.

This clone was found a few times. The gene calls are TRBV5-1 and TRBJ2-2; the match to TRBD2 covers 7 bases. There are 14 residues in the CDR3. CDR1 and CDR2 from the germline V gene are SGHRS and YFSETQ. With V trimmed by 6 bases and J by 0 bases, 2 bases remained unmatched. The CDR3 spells CASTGLANTGELFF. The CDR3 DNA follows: TGCGCCAGCACAGGACTAGCGAACACCGGGGAGCTGTTTTTT.

The CDR3 is CAWDATMNTEAFF. The CDR3, as DNA: TGTGCCTGGGACGCGACAATGAACACTGAAGCTTTCTTT. The rearrangement uses TRBV30 and TRBJ1-1; D call uncertain. Germline CDR1 GTSNPN, CDR2 SVGIG (reference sequence). Trimming cost V 5 bases and J 0 bases, with 10 bases left between them. This CDR3 is built from 13 residues.

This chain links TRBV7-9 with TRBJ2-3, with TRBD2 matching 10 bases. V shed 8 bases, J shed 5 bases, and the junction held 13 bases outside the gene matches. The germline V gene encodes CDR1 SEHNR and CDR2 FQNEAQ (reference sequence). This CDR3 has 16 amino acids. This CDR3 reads CASYLSGRAEQDTQYF. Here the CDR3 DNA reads TGTGCCAGCTACCTCAGCGGGAGGGCCGAGCAAGATACGCAGTATTTT.

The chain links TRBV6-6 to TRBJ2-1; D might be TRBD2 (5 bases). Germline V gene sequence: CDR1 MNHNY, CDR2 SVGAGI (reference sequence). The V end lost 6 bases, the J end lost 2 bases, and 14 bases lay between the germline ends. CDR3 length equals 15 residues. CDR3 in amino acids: CASSWLDLAYNEQFF. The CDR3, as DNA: TGTGCCAGCAGCTGGCTGGACTTGGCCTACAATGAGCAGTTCTTC.

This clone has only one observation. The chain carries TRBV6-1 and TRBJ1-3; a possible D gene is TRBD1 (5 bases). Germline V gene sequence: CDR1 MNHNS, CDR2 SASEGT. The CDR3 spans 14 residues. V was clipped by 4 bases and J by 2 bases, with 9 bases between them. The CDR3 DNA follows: TGTGCCAGCAGTGGTTTAGGGGCTGGAAACACCATATATTTT. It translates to CASSGLGAGNTIYF.

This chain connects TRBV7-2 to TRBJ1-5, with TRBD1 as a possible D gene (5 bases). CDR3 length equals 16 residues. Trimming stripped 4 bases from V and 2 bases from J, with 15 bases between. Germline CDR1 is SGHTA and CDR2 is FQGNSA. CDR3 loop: CASSSSGLLGNQPQHF. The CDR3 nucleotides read TGTGCCAGCAGCTCGTCGGGGCTTTTAGGCAATCAGCCCCAGCATTTT.

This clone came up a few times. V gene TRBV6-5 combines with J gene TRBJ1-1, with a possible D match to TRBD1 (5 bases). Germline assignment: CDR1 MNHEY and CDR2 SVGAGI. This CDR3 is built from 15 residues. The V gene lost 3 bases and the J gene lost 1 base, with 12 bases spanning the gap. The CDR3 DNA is TGTGCCAGCAGTTATTGGGGCACCCCGAACACTGAAGCTTTCTTT. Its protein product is CASSYWGTPNTEAFF.

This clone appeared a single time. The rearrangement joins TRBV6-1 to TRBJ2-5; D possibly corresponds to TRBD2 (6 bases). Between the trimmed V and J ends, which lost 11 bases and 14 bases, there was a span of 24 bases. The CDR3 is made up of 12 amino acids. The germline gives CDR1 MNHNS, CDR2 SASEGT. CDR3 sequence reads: CAAYIQGGTFYF. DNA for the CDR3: TGTGCCGCATACATACAAGGCGGGACGTTTTACTTC.

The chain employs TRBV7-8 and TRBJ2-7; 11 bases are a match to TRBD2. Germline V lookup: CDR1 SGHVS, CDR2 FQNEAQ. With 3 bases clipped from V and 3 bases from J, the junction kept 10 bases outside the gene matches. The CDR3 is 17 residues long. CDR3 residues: CASSFEGLAGGGYEQYF. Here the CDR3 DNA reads TGTGCCAGCAGCTTCGAGGGGCTAGCGGGAGGAGGCTACGAGCAGTACTTC. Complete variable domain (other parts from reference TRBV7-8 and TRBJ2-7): GAGVSQSPRYKVAKRGQDVALRCDPISGHVSLFWYQQALGQGPEFLTYFQNEAQLDKSGLPSDRFFAERPEGSVSTLKIQRTQQEDSAVYLCASSFEGLAGGGYEQYFGPGTRLTVT.

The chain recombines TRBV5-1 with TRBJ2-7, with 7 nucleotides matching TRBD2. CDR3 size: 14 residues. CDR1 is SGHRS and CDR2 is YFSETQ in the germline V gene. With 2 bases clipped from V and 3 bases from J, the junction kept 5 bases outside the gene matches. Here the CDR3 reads CASSLTSANYEQYF. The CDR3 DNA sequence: TGCGCCAGCAGCTTAACTAGCGCTAACTACGAGCAGTACTTC.

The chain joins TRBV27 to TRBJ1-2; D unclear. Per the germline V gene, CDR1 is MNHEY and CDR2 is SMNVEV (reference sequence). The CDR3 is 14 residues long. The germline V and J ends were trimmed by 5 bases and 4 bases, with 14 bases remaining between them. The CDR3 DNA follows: TGTGCCAGCAGTCCCCCCTATCCGCCCTATGGCTACACCTTC. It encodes CASSPPYPPYGYTF.

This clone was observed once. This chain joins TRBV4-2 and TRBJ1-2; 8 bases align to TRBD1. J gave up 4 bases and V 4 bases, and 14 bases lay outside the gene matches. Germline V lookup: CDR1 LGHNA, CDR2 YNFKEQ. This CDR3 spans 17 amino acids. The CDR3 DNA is TGTGCCAGCAGCCCACAAAAGAACTCAGGGGGCACCTATGGCTACACCTTC. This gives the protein CASSPQKNSGGTYGYTF.

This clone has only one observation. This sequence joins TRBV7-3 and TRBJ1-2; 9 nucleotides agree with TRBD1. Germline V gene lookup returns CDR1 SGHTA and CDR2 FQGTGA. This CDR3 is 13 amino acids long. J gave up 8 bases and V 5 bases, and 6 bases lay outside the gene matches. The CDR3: CASSLDRGYGYTF. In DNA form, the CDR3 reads TGTGCCAGCAGCCTGGACAGGGGATACGGCTACACCTTC.

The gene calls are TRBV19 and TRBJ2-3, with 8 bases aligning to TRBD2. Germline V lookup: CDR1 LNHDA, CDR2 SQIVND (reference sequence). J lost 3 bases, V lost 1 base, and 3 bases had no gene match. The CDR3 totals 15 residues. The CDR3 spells CASSIGGGLTDTQYF. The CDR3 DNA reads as TGTGCCAGTAGTATAGGCGGGGGGCTTACAGATACGCAGTATTTT.

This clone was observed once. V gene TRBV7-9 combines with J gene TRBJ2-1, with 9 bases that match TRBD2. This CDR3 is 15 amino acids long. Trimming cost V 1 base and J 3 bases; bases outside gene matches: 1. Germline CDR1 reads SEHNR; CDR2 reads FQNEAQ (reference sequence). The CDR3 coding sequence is TGTGCCAGCAGCTTAGGACTAGCGGACTACAATGAGCAGTTCTTC. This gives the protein CASSLGLADYNEQFF. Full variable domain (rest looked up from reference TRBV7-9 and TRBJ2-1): DTGVSQNPRHKITKRGQNVTFRCDPISEHNRLYWYRQTLGQGPEFLTYFQNEAQLEKSRLLSDRFSAERPKGSFSTLEIQRTEQGDSAMYLCASSLGLADYNEQFFGPGTRLTVL.

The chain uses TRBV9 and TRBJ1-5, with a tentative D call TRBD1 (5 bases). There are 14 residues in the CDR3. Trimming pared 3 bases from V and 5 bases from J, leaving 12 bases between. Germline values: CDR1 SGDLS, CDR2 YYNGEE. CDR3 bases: TGTGCCAGCAGCGCAAATACGGGGGATCAGCCCCAGCATTTT. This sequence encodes CASSANTGDQPQHF. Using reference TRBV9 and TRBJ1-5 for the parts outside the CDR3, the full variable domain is DSGVTQTPKHLITATGQRVTLRCSPRSGDLSVYWYQQSLDQGLQFLIQYYNGEERAKGNILERFSAQQFPDLHSELNLSSLELGDSALYFCASSANTGDQPQHFGDGTRLSIL.

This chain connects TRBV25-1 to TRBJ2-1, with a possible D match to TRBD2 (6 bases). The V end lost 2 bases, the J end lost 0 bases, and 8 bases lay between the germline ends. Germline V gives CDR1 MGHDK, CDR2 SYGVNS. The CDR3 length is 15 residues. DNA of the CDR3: TGTGCCAGCAGTGAACCCGGGAGCTCCTACAATGAGCAGTTCTTC. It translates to CASSEPGSSYNEQFF.

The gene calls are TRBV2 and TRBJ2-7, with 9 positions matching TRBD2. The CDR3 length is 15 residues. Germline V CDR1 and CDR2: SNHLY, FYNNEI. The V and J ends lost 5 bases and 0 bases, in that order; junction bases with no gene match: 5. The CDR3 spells CASSPSGASSYEQYF. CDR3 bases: TGTGCCAGCAGTCCTAGCGGGGCTAGCTCCTACGAGCAGTACTTC.

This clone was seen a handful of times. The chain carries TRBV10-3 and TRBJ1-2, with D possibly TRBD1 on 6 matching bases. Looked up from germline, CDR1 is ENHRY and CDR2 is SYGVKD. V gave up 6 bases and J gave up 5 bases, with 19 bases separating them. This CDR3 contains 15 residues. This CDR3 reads CAIRTRTEAPYGYTF. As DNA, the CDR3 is TGTGCCATCAGGACCAGGACAGAGGCACCTTATGGCTACACCTTC.

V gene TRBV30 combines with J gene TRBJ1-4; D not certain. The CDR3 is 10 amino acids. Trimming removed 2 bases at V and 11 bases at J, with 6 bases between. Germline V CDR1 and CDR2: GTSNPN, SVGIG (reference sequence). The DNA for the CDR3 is TGTGCCTGGAGTCTGGGGAAACTGTTTTTT. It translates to CAWSLGKLFF.

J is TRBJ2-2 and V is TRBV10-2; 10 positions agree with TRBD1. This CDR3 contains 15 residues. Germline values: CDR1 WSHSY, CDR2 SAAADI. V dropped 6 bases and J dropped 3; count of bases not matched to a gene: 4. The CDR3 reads CASSKGTGDTGELFF. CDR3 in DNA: TGCGCCAGCAGCAAAGGGACAGGGGACACCGGGGAGCTGTTTTTT.

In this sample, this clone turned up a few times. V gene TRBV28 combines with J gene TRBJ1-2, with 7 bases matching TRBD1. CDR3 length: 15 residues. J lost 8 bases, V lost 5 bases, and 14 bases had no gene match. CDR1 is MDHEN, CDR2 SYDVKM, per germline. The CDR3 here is CASSREGGLRTGYTF. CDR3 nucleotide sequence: TGTGCCAGCAGTAGAGAAGGGGGCCTGCGAACCGGCTACACCTTC.